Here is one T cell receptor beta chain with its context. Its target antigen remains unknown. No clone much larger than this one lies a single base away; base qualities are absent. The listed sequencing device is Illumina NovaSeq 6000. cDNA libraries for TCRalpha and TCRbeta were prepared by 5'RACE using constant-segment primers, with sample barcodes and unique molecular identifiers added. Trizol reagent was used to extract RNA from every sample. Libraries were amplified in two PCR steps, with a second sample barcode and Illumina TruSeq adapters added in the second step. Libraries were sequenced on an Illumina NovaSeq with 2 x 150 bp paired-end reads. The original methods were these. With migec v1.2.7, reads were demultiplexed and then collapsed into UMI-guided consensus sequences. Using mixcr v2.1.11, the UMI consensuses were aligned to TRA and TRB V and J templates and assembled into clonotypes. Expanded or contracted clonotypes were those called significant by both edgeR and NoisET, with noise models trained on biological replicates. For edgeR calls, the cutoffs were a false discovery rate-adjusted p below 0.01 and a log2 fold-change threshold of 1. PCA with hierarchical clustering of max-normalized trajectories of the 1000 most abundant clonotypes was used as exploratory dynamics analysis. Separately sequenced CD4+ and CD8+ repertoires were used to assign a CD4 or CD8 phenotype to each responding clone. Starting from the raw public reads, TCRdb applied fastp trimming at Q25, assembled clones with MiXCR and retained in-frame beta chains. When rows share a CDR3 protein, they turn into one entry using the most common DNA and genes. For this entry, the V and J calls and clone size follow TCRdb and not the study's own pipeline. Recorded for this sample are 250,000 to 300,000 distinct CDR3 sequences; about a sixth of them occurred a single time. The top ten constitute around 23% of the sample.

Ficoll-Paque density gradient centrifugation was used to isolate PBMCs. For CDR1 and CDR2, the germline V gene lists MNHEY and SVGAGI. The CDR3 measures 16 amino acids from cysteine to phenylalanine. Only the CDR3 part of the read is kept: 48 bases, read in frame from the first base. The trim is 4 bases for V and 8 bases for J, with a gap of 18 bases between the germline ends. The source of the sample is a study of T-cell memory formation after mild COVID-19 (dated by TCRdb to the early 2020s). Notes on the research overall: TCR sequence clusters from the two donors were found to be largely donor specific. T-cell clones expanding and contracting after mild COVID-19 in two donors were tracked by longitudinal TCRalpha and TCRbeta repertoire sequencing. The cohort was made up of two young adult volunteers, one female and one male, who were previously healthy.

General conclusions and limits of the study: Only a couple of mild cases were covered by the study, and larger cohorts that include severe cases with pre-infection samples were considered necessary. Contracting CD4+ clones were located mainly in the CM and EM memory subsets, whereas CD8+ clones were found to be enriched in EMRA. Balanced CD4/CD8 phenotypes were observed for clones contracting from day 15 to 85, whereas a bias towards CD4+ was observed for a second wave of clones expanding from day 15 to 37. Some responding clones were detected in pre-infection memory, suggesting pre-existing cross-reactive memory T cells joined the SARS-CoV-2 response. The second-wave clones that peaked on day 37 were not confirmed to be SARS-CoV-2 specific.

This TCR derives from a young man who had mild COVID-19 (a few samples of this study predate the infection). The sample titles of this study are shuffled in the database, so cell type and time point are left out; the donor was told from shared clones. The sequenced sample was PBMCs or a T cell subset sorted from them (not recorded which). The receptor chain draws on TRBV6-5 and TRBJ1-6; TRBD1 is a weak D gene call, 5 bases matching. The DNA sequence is TGTGCCAGCAGTTGGTCGACAGCCACTGGGGATTCACCCCTCCACTTT. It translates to CASSWSTATGDSPLHF.